The next 27 T cell receptor beta chains were all read from a single sample in a study of graft-versus-host responses after intestinal transplantation. The antigens for these receptors are not known. Sequenced by immunoSEQ multiplex PCR; TCRdb stores in-frame clones only, minus some. This sample has roughly 39,000 clones, with 90% to 95% found just once. The starting material was unstimulated CD8+ T cells sorted from spleen or lymph node cells, obtained before transplant. The receptors were sampled from a human donor who was the organ donor for an intestinal transplant.

CDR3 amino acids: CASSSQGQGLTYEQYF. In DNA, the CDR3 is TGTGCCAGCAGTTCCCAAGGACAGGGGCTCACCTACGAGCAGTACTTC. The chain uses TRBV27 and TRBJ2-7, with 9 bases matching TRBD1. The CDR3 loop spans 16 amino acids. Losses at the gene ends were 4 bases for V and 2 bases for J; bases not matched to a gene: 9. CDR1 and CDR2 from the germline V gene are MNHEY and SMNVEV (reference sequence).

The genes are TRBV6-5 and TRBJ2-3; 7 bases match TRBD2. The ends lost 3 bases at V and 0 bases at J; junction bases unmatched: 6. CDR1 is MNHEY, CDR2 SVGAGI, per germline. This CDR3 is built from 16 residues. This CDR3 is CASSYGGGTSTDTQYF. The CDR3 DNA reads TGTGCCAGCAGTTATGGGGGGGGAACTAGCACAGATACGCAGTATTTT.

This chain connects TRBV7-9 to TRBJ2-3; D gene uncertain. CDR1 and CDR2 (germline): SEHNR, FQNEAQ (reference sequence). CDR3 length: 14 residues. V dropped 5 bases and J dropped 5 bases, with 14 bases sitting between them. The CDR3 sequence: CASSPYPAGDTQYF. CDR3 in DNA: TGTGCCAGCAGCCCCTATCCGGCTGGAGATACGCAGTATTTT. The full variable domain, completed using reference TRBV7-9 and TRBJ2-3, is DTGVSQNPRHKITKRGQNVTFRCDPISEHNRLYWYRQTLGQGPEFLTYFQNEAQLEKSRLLSDRFSAERPKGSFSTLEIQRTEQGDSAMYLCASSPYPAGDTQYFGPGTRLTVL.

The chain joins TRBV6-5 to TRBJ2-7; 7 nucleotides line up with TRBD1. The germline CDR1 and CDR2 sequences are MNHEY and SVGAGI. V trimming: 6 bases; J trimming: 1 base; junction bases outside the gene matches: 9. The CDR3 runs to 15 residues. The CDR3 reads CASSPPTGMSYEQYF. The CDR3 region has the DNA TGTGCCAGCAGCCCCCCGACAGGGATGTCCTACGAGCAGTACTTC.

V usage is TRBV6-6 and J usage is TRBJ2-2; D ambiguous. The V end was cut by 0 bases, the J end by 6 bases, with 11 bases between. Germline V gene data show CDR1 as MNHNY and CDR2 as SVGAGI (reference sequence). The CDR3 length is 15 residues. CDR3 in DNA: TGTGCCAGCAGTTACTCGGACCTCGCGCCCGGGGAGCTGTTTTTT. Protein sequence: CASSYSDLAPGELFF.

The gene calls are TRBV9 and TRBJ1-5; D is unclear. The CDR3 totals 15 residues. Per germline, CDR1 SGDLS and CDR2 YYNGEE. V was clipped by 2 bases and J by 0 bases, with 9 bases between them. CDR3 amino acids: CASSVSGNSNQPQHF. CDR3 sequence (DNA): TGTGCCAGCAGCGTCTCAGGAAATAGCAATCAGCCCCAGCATTTT.

The chain recombines TRBV7-2 with TRBJ1-5; maybe TRBD1 (5 bases). The CDR3 totals 13 residues. V lost 3 bases, J lost 4 bases, and 7 bases lay in between. Looked up from germline, CDR1 is SGHTA and CDR2 is FQGNSA. DNA of the CDR3: TGTGCCAGCAGCTTGTGGGGGAATCAGCCCCAGCATTTT. Translated: CASSLWGNQPQHF.

This chain joins TRBV9 and TRBJ1-1; 7 nucleotides match TRBD1. Losses at the gene ends were 0 bases for V and 2 bases for J; bases not matched to a gene: 7. Germline CDR1 and CDR2: SGDLS and YYNGEE. This CDR3 is 16 amino acids long. The CDR3 spells CASSVGGGAVNTEAFF. The CDR3 nucleotides are TGTGCCAGCAGCGTAGGAGGGGGCGCGGTTAACACTGAAGCTTTCTTT.

The V call is TRBV25-1, the J call TRBJ2-2, with D possibly TRBD1 on 6 matching bases. The CDR3 sequence is 13 residues long. The germline V gene encodes CDR1 MGHDK and CDR2 SYGVNS. Trimming shortened V by 8 bases and J by 2 bases, and 9 bases separated the two germline ends. CDR3 nucleotide sequence: TGTGCCAGCGGCAGGGGCAACACCGGGGAGCTGTTTTTT. Its protein product is CASGRGNTGELFF.

On this clone itself: The same CDR3 arises from other DNA sequences in this sample as well. The chain recombines TRBV28 with TRBJ2-2; possibly TRBD2 for D (6 bases). V shed 3 bases and J shed 6 bases, with 8 bases lying between them. This CDR3 spans 13 amino acids. Germline V CDR1 and CDR2: MDHEN, SYDVKM. CDR3: CASSLEGAGELFF. CDR3 DNA: TGTGCCAGCAGTTTGGAGGGAGCCGGGGAGCTGTTTTTT.

This clone has just one count. The gene calls are TRBV7-2 and TRBJ2-2, with a weak D call TRBD2 (7 bases). The V end lost 6 bases, the J end lost 4 bases, and 21 bases lay between the germline ends. The CDR3 sequence is 17 residues long. Germline values: CDR1 SGHTA, CDR2 FQGNSA. The CDR3 DNA reads TGTGCCAGCAGTAAATGGGGAGGGGGACTCCTCACCGGGGAGCTGTTTTTT. Translated: CASSKWGGGLLTGELFF.

The gene calls are TRBV5-4 and TRBJ1-6; tentatively, D is TRBD1 (5 bases). This CDR3 spans 14 amino acids. Per germline, CDR1 SGHNT and CDR2 YYREEE (reference sequence). V gave up 3 bases and J gave up 7 bases, with 11 bases separating them. The CDR3 sequence is CASSSGTENSPLHF. The CDR3 DNA reads TGTGCCAGCAGCTCCGGGACGGAGAATTCACCCCTCCACTTT.

The rearrangement joins TRBV6-5 to TRBJ2-7; 7 nucleotides line up with TRBD1. Germline-derived CDR1 and CDR2 are MNHEY and SVGAGI. J lost 2 bases, V lost 0 bases, and 1 base had no gene match. The CDR3 runs to 14 residues. Here the CDR3 reads CASSYSGQTYEQYF. CDR3 bases: TGTGCCAGCAGTTACTCGGGACAGACCTACGAGCAGTACTTC.

With respect to this clone: Other nucleotide sequences from this sample produce the same CDR3. The gene calls are TRBV10-2 and TRBJ2-7; D call uncertain. This CDR3 region has 13 residues. Per the germline V gene, CDR1 is WSHSY and CDR2 is SAAADI. V was shortened by 3 bases and J by 1 base, with 7 bases between the two germline ends. This CDR3 is CASSDVVSYEQYF. CDR3 in DNA: TGCGCCAGCAGTGATGTGGTGTCCTACGAGCAGTACTTC.

The chain links TRBV12-5 to TRBJ1-2; no firm D call. Per germline, CDR1 LGHNT and CDR2 FRNRAP. The CDR3 has 13 amino acids. V was cut by 1 base and J by 5 bases, with 8 bases left in between. The CDR3 sequence is CASGLGASYGYTF. CDR3 sequence (DNA): TGTGCTAGTGGTTTGGGGGCATCATATGGCTACACCTTC.

The chain combines TRBV5-1 with TRBJ1-2, with D hard to call. CDR3 length: 15 residues. The V end lost 0 bases, the J end lost 3 bases, and 12 bases lay between the germline ends. CDR1 is SGHRS, CDR2 YFSETQ, per germline. CDR3 sequence (DNA): TGCGCCAGCAGCTTGGACCCTGGCGGGTACTATGGCTACACCTTC. Amino acids: CASSLDPGGYYGYTF.

V gene TRBV5-5 combines with J gene TRBJ2-7; D not resolved. CDR1 and CDR2 from the germline V gene are SGHKS and YYEKEE (reference sequence). V was shortened by 4 bases and J by 2 bases, with 4 bases between the two germline ends. This CDR3 comprises 11 residues. The chain's CDR3 is CASSGTYEQYF. In DNA form, the CDR3 reads TGTGCCAGCAGCGGAACCTACGAGCAGTACTTC.

The V gene is TRBV6-5, the J gene TRBJ2-7, with TRBD1 matching over 8 bases. V gave up 7 bases and J gave up 3 bases; unmatched junction bases: 8. CDR1 is MNHEY and CDR2 is SVGAGI in the germline V gene. The CDR3 has 14 amino acids. This CDR3 is CASTHTTGVYEQYF. CDR3 nucleotides: TGTGCCAGCACCCACACGACAGGGGTCTACGAGCAGTACTTC.

The chain combines TRBV4-1 with TRBJ2-7, with TRBD2 matching over 13 bases. CDR1 MGHRA and CDR2 YSYEKL come from the germline V gene. Trimming removed 4 bases from V and 0 bases from J; junction bases left unmatched: 6. CDR3 size: 17 residues. The CDR3 spells CASSPGLAGDSSYEQYF. The CDR3 DNA reads as TGCGCCAGCAGCCCCGGACTAGCGGGGGATAGCTCCTACGAGCAGTACTTC.

The chain is built from TRBV4-3 and TRBJ2-3; TRBD1 might be the D (5 bases). Trimming left V 0 bases short and J 6 bases short, with 13 bases between. The CDR3 is 15 amino acids. Germline loops: CDR1 LGHNA, CDR2 YSLEER. The CDR3 DNA sequence: TGCGCCAGCAGCCAAGACGGACAAGGTCGGGATACGCAGTATTTT. It translates to CASSQDGQGRDTQYF.

The V call is TRBV30, the J call TRBJ2-2; D is tentatively TRBD1 or TRBD2 (6 bases each). V was shortened by 1 base and J by 4 bases, with 13 bases between the two germline ends. This CDR3 comprises 15 residues. Germline-derived CDR1 and CDR2 are GTSNPN and SVGIG (reference sequence). This CDR3 reads CAWSESGAGTGELFF. DNA for the CDR3: TGTGCCTGGAGTGAATCGGGGGCGGGCACCGGGGAGCTGTTTTTT.

This clone came up once. The V call is TRBV7-9, the J call TRBJ2-7; the D gene is possibly TRBD1 (5 bases). The length of the CDR3 is 15 residues. Trimming cost V 4 bases and J 0 bases, with 13 bases left between them. Germline V lookup: CDR1 SEHNR, CDR2 FQNEAQ (reference sequence). CDR3 nucleotides: TGTGCCAGCAGCTCTACGGACATTTTCTCCTACGAGCAGTACTTC. It yields the protein CASSSTDIFSYEQYF.

The DNA of the CDR3 is TGTGCCTGGAGTCGGGGAGGCACTGAAGCTTTCTTT. Translation: CAWSRGGTEAFF. This chain links TRBV30 with TRBJ1-1; D is uncertain. V shed 2 bases and J shed 4 bases, with 8 bases lying between them. The CDR3 has 12 residues. Per germline, CDR1 GTSNPN and CDR2 SVGIG (reference sequence).

In the case of this clone: Other DNA sequences within the sample encode an identical CDR3. V is TRBV6-5 and J is TRBJ2-3, with 8 bases that match TRBD2. Germline V gene lookup returns CDR1 MNHEY and CDR2 SVGAGI. The CDR3 is 15 residues long. Germline trimming cut 8 bases from V and 6 bases from J; bases unmatched to any gene: 13. The chain's CDR3 is CASAHPTSGGDTQYF. CDR3 DNA sequence: TGTGCCAGCGCACACCCCACCAGCGGGGGCGATACGCAGTATTTT.

This rearrangement joins TRBV7-9 to TRBJ1-5; 11 bases map to TRBD1. The CDR3 covers 15 residues. The ends lost 5 bases at V and 4 bases at J; junction bases unmatched: 4. Germline CDR1 SEHNR, CDR2 FQNEAQ (reference sequence). CDR3 DNA sequence: TGTGCCAGCAGCGACGGGACAGGGGGGAATCAGCCCCAGCATTTT. Translating it yields CASSDGTGGNQPQHF.

V is TRBV13 and J is TRBJ2-2; D gene uncertain. CDR1 PRHDT and CDR2 FYEKMQ come from the germline V gene (reference sequence). The CDR3 contains 14 residues. The V end lost 1 base, the J end lost 3 bases, and 6 bases lay between the germline ends. As DNA, the CDR3 is TGTGCCAGCAGCTTAGTGCTGGACACCGGGGAGCTGTTTTTT. Protein product: CASSLVLDTGELFF. Full variable domain (rest looked up from reference TRBV13 and TRBJ2-2): AAGVIQSPRHLIKEKRETATLKCYPIPRHDTVYWYQQGPGQDPQFLISFYEKMQSDKGSIPDRFSAQQFSDYHSELNMSSLELGDSALYFCASSLVLDTGELFFGEGSRLTVL.

The V call is TRBV19, the J call TRBJ1-2, with D tentatively TRBD1 (5 bases). Germline V gives CDR1 LNHDA, CDR2 SQIVND (reference sequence). V lost 6 bases, J lost 2 bases, and 22 bases lay in between. This CDR3 spans 17 amino acids. Here the CDR3 DNA reads TGTGCCAGTAGGACTACAGGCGAGGGAAAAGACAACTATGGCTACACCTTC. As protein: CASRTTGEGKDNYGYTF.